The sequence of this T cell receptor beta chain was determined in a study of blood T cell repertoires in COVID-19. The wider study: Collection of acute and convalescent COVID-19 samples took place in the United States, Italy and Spain.

CDR1 is ENHRY, CDR2 SYGVKD, per germline. The V segment lost 5 bases and the J segment 3 bases; nucleotides outside the gene matches: 2. This CDR3 has 14 amino acids. Here immunoSEQ multiplex PCR was the method, and the copy in TCRdb shows in-frame clones only, minus some. The profile shows 310,000 or so clones, roughly 87% of them singletons. The chain recombines TRBV10-3 with TRBJ1-4; 8 bases match TRBD1. The TCR comes from a woman aged 50 to 65 who had recovered from COVID-19. The sample consisted of peripheral blood. The CDR3 here is CAISSTGANEKLFF. The CDR3 DNA is TGTGCCATCAGTTCGACAGGGGCTAATGAAAAACTGTTTTTT.